This T cell receptor (beta chain) comes out of a study of post-analysis software for immune sequencing data. Study context: Several disease courses (relapsing-remitting, secondary progressive and progressive-relapsing) of multiple sclerosis were included.

Study findings and constraints: Diversity measured as normalized Chao1 was significantly lower in multiple sclerosis patients than in controls. The F measure placed samples prepared in the same batch into strongly shared clusters. Patients used five TRBV segments, including TRBV5-6, TRBV5-1 and TRBV20-1, more often than controls.

TCR beta cDNA libraries included unique molecular identifiers. When 1 to 10 million T cells were used, they gave some 520,000 cDNA molecules. Via MiXCR, TCRdb re-called the PCR reads, giving one row per CDR3 protein. The sample contains some 700,000 distinct CDR3 sequences, 59% of which appear only once. Notes on this clonotype: No antigen is known for it. One junction end disagrees with the germline gene, perhaps due to a read error.

The CDR3 is made up of 13 amino acids. Germline V gene data show CDR1 as SGHRS and CDR2 as YFSETQ. The chain has TRBV5-1 and TRBJ2-7; D possibly matches TRBD1 or TRBD2 (6 bases each). The TCR sequence derives from a girl aged 2 to 9 with multiple sclerosis. Specimen: blood. CDR3 nucleotides: TGCGCCAGCAGCGGCGGGACAATTGACGAGCAGCACTTC. This translates into CASSGGTIDEQHF.